Listed below are T cell receptor beta chains from one sample, sequenced in a study of early T cells in non-severe SARS-CoV-2 infection. TCRdb reanalysed the 5' RACE reads using MiXCR and keeps one entry per CDR3 protein. Here the sample spans tens of thousands of distinct CDR3 sequences, about 5.6% being singletons. Sequencing was performed on whole blood. These receptor sequences come from an adult who was a healthcare worker with PCR-confirmed SARS-CoV-2 infection or an uninfected control (not recorded which). The CDR3 runs from the conserved cysteine through the conserved F or W. D genes are given only for firm matches. Size is omitted from some rows. Given values are once, few, many or a class for expanded clones.

v_gene	abundance	d_gene	j_gene	len	CDR3aa	CDR3nt
TRBV18	many	TRBD2	TRBJ2-3	16	CASSPSQTGGPDTQYF	TGTGCCAGCTCACCATCACAAACGGGAGGGCCAGATACGCAGTATTTT
TRBV5-8	many	-	TRBJ1-5	15	CASSLRQVQSQPQHF	TGTGCCAGCAGCTTGAGGCAGGTTCAAAGTCAGCCCCAGCATTTT
TRBV29-1	many	-	TRBJ1-4	15	CSVGWPPSTNEKLFF	TGCAGCGTTGGATGGCCTCCCTCAACTAATGAAAAACTGTTTTTT
TRBV20-1	many	TRBD1	TRBJ1-2	13	CSAGGQQDYGYTF	TGCAGTGCTGGGGGACAGCAAGACTATGGCTACACCTTC
TRBV12-3/TRBV12-4	few	-	TRBJ1-1	14	CASSPDRASTEAFF	TGTGCCAGCAGTCCGGACCGGGCTTCCACTGAAGCTTTCTTT
TRBV4-3	large	TRBD2	TRBJ2-1	17	CASSQEAGGRVYNEQFF	TGCGCCAGCAGCCAAGAAGCGGGCGGGAGGGTCTACAATGAGCAGTTCTTC
TRBV20-1	many	TRBD1	TRBJ2-1	14	CSAPRQGTYNEQFF	TGCAGTGCCCCGAGACAGGGGACCTACAATGAGCAGTTCTTC
TRBV27	many	TRBD2	TRBJ2-2	15	CAPYPGTTNTGELFF	TGTGCCCCGTACCCCGGGACTACGAACACCGGGGAGCTGTTTTTT
TRBV4-1	many	-	TRBJ1-5	15	CASSPFRDSNQPQHF	TGCGCCAGCAGCCCCTTCCGGGACAGCAATCAGCCCCAGCATTTT
TRBV7-9	many	-	TRBJ1-6	14	CASSIGDSNSPLHF	TGTGCCAGCAGCATCGGCGACAGCAATTCACCCCTCCACTTT
TRBV5-6	large	-	TRBJ2-1	16	CASSIPYDLLYNEQFF	TGTGCCAGCAGCATACCTTATGACCTTCTCTACAATGAGCAGTTCTTC
TRBV5-1	once	-	TRBJ1-1	16	CASSSLVRSDNTEAFF	TGCGCCAGCAGTTCTCTTGTTCGGTCAGACAACACTGAAGCTTTCTTT
TRBV4-3	medium-sized	TRBD1	TRBJ2-1	13	CASSQRTGDEQFF	TGCGCCAGCAGCCAACGGACAGGCGATGAGCAGTTCTTC
TRBV14	-	-	TRBJ2-1	14	CASSQRKAFSEQFF	TGTGCCAGCAGCCAAAGAAAGGCCTTTAGCGAGCAGTTCTTC
TRBV7-2	many	-	TRBJ2-3	13	CASSLSPTDTQYF	TGTGCCAGCAGCTTAAGTCCTACAGATACGCAGTATTTT
TRBV5-5	many	-	TRBJ2-2	16	CASSSSRLANTGELFF	TGTGCCAGCAGCTCGTCCCGACTAGCGAACACCGGGGAGCTGTTTTTT
TRBV27	-	-	TRBJ2-5	13	CASSFRGRETQYF	TGTGCCAGCAGTTTCAGGGGAAGAGAGACCCAGTACTTC
TRBV20-1	few	-	TRBJ2-4	16	CSARVPTGLAKNIQYF	TGCAGTGCTAGAGTACCCACGGGACTAGCCAAAAACATTCAGTACTTC
TRBV6-2/TRBV6-3	few	TRBD1	TRBJ1-5	13	CAGQEDSNQPQHF	TGTGCCGGACAGGAAGATAGCAATCAGCCCCAGCATTTT
TRBV29-1	-	-	TRBJ1-1	12	CSVEEDITEAFF	TGCAGCGTTGAGGAAGATATCACTGAAGCTTTCTTT
TRBV25-1	many	TRBD1	TRBJ2-5	19	CASSEELGTEGVVEETQYF	TGTGCCAGCAGTGAAGAGCTGGGGACAGAAGGTGTAGTTGAGGAGACCCAGTACTTC
TRBV29-1	many	TRBD2	TRBJ2-4	13	CSVEVGGLAGSYF	TGCAGCGTTGAAGTGGGGGGACTAGCGGGATCGTACTTC
TRBV28	few	TRBD1	TRBJ2-7	14	CASSSGTGVYEQYF	TGTGCCAGCAGTTCGGGGACAGGGGTCTACGAGCAGTACTTC
TRBV5-1	many	-	TRBJ2-7	17	CASSLAQSGTAFYEQYF	TGCGCCAGCAGCTTGGCGCAGTCCGGGACTGCTTTCTACGAGCAGTACTTC
TRBV18	many	TRBD1	TRBJ2-7	14	CASSRDRGPYEQYF	TGTGCCAGCTCACGAGACAGGGGGCCCTACGAGCAGTACTTC
TRBV21-1	few	-	TRBJ2-3	17	CASSKEAGEERTDTQYF	TGTGCCAGCAGCAAGGAGGCAGGGGAGGAACGCACAGATACGCAGTATTTT
TRBV5-4	-	-	TRBJ2-7	14	CASSLKARGDEQYF	TGTGCCAGCAGCTTGAAAGCAAGGGGGGACGAGCAGTACTTC
TRBV5-1	many	TRBD2	TRBJ2-1	15	CASSFSGGSGNEQFF	TGCGCCAGCAGTTTTAGCGGGGGATCGGGAAATGAGCAGTTCTTC
TRBV7-8	many	TRBD1	TRBJ1-1	13	CASSKTGPTEAFF	TGTGCCAGCAGCAAGACAGGGCCTACTGAAGCTTTCTTT
TRBV18	few	TRBD1	TRBJ2-1	16	CASSRLTGTAYNEQFF	TGTGCCAGCTCACGGTTAACCGGGACAGCTTACAATGAGCAGTTCTTC
TRBV20-1	many	TRBD1	TRBJ1-2	15	CSAERDRGKGYGYTF	TGCAGTGCTGAACGGGACAGGGGAAAAGGCTATGGCTACACCTTC
TRBV12-5	many	TRBD2	TRBJ2-1	15	CASGPRLAYYNEQFF	TGTGCTAGTGGCCCCAGACTAGCGTACTACAATGAGCAGTTCTTC
TRBV5-8	many	-	TRBJ2-3	13	CASTTGATDTQYF	TGTGCCAGCACTACGGGTGCCACAGATACGCAGTATTTT
TRBV4-1	-	TRBD1	TRBJ1-2	15	CASSQHLGQLYGYTF	TGCGCCAGCAGCCAGCATCTGGGACAGCTCTATGGCTACACCTTC
TRBV6-2/TRBV6-3	many	-	TRBJ2-1	12	CASTDYPNEQFF	TGTGCCAGCACCGACTACCCGAATGAGCAGTTCTTC
TRBV30	many	TRBD2	TRBJ2-3	15	CAWGGGLAGADTQYF	TGTGCCTGGGGGGGAGGCCTAGCGGGAGCAGATACGCAGTATTTT
TRBV5-1	many	TRBD2	TRBJ2-1	16	CASSLELAVSYNEQFF	TGCGCCAGCAGCTTGGAACTAGCGGTTTCCTACAATGAGCAGTTCTTC
TRBV28	many	-	TRBJ2-1	16	CASSPPRTTSYNEQFF	TGTGCCAGCAGTCCCCCCCGGACAACCTCCTACAATGAGCAGTTCTTC
TRBV20-1	many	TRBD2	TRBJ2-7	15	CSAVSLAGVGYEQYF	TGCAGTGCAGTGAGCCTAGCGGGAGTCGGCTACGAGCAGTACTTC
TRBV7-2	-	TRBD2	TRBJ2-5	16	CASSLTGLAGWETQYF	TGTGCCAGCAGCTTGACGGGACTAGCGGGATGGGAGACCCAGTACTTC
TRBV27	few	-	TRBJ2-7	13	CASRLTCSYEQYF	TGTGCCAGCAGACTTACTTGCTCCTACGAGCAGTACTTC
TRBV7-9	many	-	TRBJ2-3	17	CASSLARSGTFSDTQYF	TGTGCCAGCAGCTTAGCGAGGAGTGGCACCTTCTCAGATACGCAGTATTTT
TRBV6-2/TRBV6-3	few	-	TRBJ2-7	15	CASSYPRDSTYEQYF	TGTGCCAGCAGTTACCCCCGAGACAGTACCTACGAGCAGTACTTC
TRBV20-1	medium-sized	TRBD1	TRBJ2-3	15	CSASPGGRGTDTQYF	TGCAGTGCGTCTCCAGGGGGCCGTGGCACAGATACGCAGTATTTT
TRBV12-3/TRBV12-4	many	TRBD1	TRBJ1-6	14	CASRWTGNNSPLHF	TGTGCCAGCAGGTGGACAGGGAATAATTCACCCCTCCACTTT
TRBV12-3/TRBV12-4	few	TRBD1	TRBJ1-1	16	CASSLVDRGQNTEAFF	TGTGCCAGCAGTTTGGTGGACAGGGGGCAGAACACTGAAGCTTTCTTT
TRBV2	medium-sized	-	TRBJ1-1	13	CASSVAGNTEAFF	TGTGCCAGCAGTGTAGCAGGGAACACTGAAGCTTTCTTT
TRBV5-1	many	-	TRBJ2-5	16	CASSLPIGRVGETQYF	TGCGCCAGCAGCTTACCAATCGGCAGGGTGGGAGAGACCCAGTACTTC
TRBV9	many	-	TRBJ2-3	14	CASSPESFTDTQYF	TGTGCCAGCAGCCCAGAGTCGTTCACAGATACGCAGTATTTT